What follows are 28 T cell receptor beta chains derived from one specimen sequenced in a study of cytomegalovirus exposure and HLA in healthy donors. This PCR relied on a set of 60 Vbeta primers and 13 Jbeta primers. Assay used: immunoSEQ multiplex PCR; TCRdb lists only in-frame clones, some missing. The sample lists tens of thousands of clones; roughly 80% were seen once. The sequencing input was PBMCs. The receptors were gathered from a human donor in good health.

J is TRBJ2-2 and V is TRBV5-1; TRBD1 matches at 8 bases. This CDR3 is 15 amino acids long. Germline values: CDR1 SGHRS, CDR2 YFSETQ. The J segment lost 4 bases and the V segment lost 4 bases, leaving 6 bases of the junction unmatched. The CDR3 loop is CASSPGTGLTGELFF. CDR3 nucleotide sequence: TGCGCCAGCAGCCCCGGGACAGGACTCACCGGGGAGCTGTTTTTT.

This chain connects TRBV7-6 to TRBJ1-3; D unresolved. Trimming removed 5 bases from V and 0 bases from J, with 14 bases in between. There are 16 residues in the CDR3. Germline V gene sequence: CDR1 SGHVS, CDR2 FNYEAQ. Here the CDR3 DNA reads TGTGCCAGCAGCCCGGGCGGGCAGTCCTCTGGAAACACCATATATTTT. It encodes CASSPGGQSSGNTIYF.

The chain couples TRBV5-4 to TRBJ2-2; D ambiguous. Germline CDR1 is SGHNT and CDR2 is YYREEE (reference sequence). The ends were cut back, 4 bases at V and 4 bases at J, with 17 bases in the middle. There are 16 residues in the CDR3. The CDR3 protein is CASSPTPGSVTGELFF. CDR3 nucleotides: TGTGCCAGCAGCCCCACCCCCGGCAGCGTCACCGGGGAGCTGTTTTTT.

The rearrangement links TRBV19 to TRBJ2-3; no definite D call. The V gene lost 3 bases and the J gene lost 1 base, with 11 bases spanning the gap. Germline values: CDR1 LNHDA, CDR2 SQIVND (reference sequence). This CDR3 is 15 amino acids long. CDR3 DNA sequence: TGTGCCAGTAGTATCTCAGATATCGGCACAGATACGCAGTATTTT. It translates to CASSISDIGTDTQYF. Full variable domain (rest looked up from reference TRBV19 and TRBJ2-3): DGGITQSPKYLFRKEGQNVTLSCEQNLNHDAMYWYRQDPGQGLRLIYYSQIVNDFQKGDIAEGYSVSREKKESFPLTVTSAQKNPTAFYLCASSISDIGTDTQYFGPGTRLTVL.

The rearrangement uses TRBV9 and TRBJ2-1; D gene uncertain. The CDR3 is 14 amino acids. Germline V CDR1 and CDR2: SGDLS, YYNGEE. V dropped 3 bases and J dropped 0 bases, with 7 bases sitting between them. The CDR3 DNA reads TGTGCCAGCAGCGCTGAGAGCTCCTACAATGAGCAGTTCTTC. Its protein is CASSAESSYNEQFF.

This clone was detected only a few times. The chain couples TRBV28 to TRBJ2-7; possible D gene TRBD2, 7 bases. The CDR3 extends over 14 amino acids. Germline CDR1 MDHEN, CDR2 SYDVKM. V lost 7 bases and J lost 3, with 16 bases in between. The CDR3 nucleotides read TGTGCCAGCACCCTTGGGGGGGCCCTCTACGAGCAGTACTTC. This translates into CASTLGGALYEQYF.

The rearrangement links TRBV5-1 to TRBJ2-1; TRBD1 might be the D (6 bases). In germline, CDR1 is SGHRS, CDR2 YFSETQ. The CDR3 runs 14 residues. Trimming pared 7 bases from V and 4 bases from J, leaving 15 bases between. The CDR3 nucleotides read TGCGCCAGCGTCCTCCGGGACAATTACAATGAGCAGTTCTTC. Its protein is CASVLRDNYNEQFF.

The CDR3 is CASSMGQGSYEQYF. CDR3 coding DNA: TGTGCCAGTAGTATGGGACAGGGCTCCTACGAGCAGTACTTC. The chain combines TRBV19 with TRBJ2-7, with 9 bases lining up with TRBD1. The CDR3 covers 14 residues. CDR1 is LNHDA, CDR2 SQIVND, per germline (reference sequence). V dropped 3 bases and J dropped 0; count of bases not matched to a gene: 0.

The chain couples TRBV7-8 to TRBJ2-1; tentatively, D is TRBD2 (5 bases). The CDR3 consists of 13 residues. V lost 4 bases and J lost 5, with 9 bases in between. The germline V gene encodes CDR1 SGHVS and CDR2 FQNEAQ. The DNA for the CDR3 is TGTGCCAGCAGCTCGGGGATGGACAATGAGCAGTTCTTC. Amino acids: CASSSGMDNEQFF.

This clone has only a few counts. The chain has TRBV28 and TRBJ1-1; D remains unclear. The CDR3 runs 11 residues. The germline CDR1 and CDR2 sequences are MDHEN and SYDVKM. The germline V and J ends were trimmed by 7 bases and 6 bases, with 9 bases remaining between them. CDR3 amino acids: CASIWRSEAFF. In nucleotides, the CDR3 is TGTGCCAGCATCTGGCGGTCTGAAGCTTTCTTT. Drawing the rest from reference TRBV28 and TRBJ1-1, the complete variable domain is DVKVTQSSRYLVKRTGEKVFLECVQDMDHENMFWYRQDPGLGLRLIYFSYDVKMKEKGDIPEGYSVSREKKERFSLILESASTNQTSMYLCASIWRSEAFFGQGTRLTVV.

This clone was counted once. This specimen includes other DNA sequences encoding the same CDR3. The rearrangement links TRBV7-9 to TRBJ2-7; D is possibly TRBD2 (7 bases). Deletions cut 6 bases from V and 4 bases from J, with 16 bases between. The CDR3 covers 14 residues. Per the germline V gene, CDR1 is SEHNR and CDR2 is FQNEAQ (reference sequence). The CDR3 loop reads CASSTPGGQYEQYF. Written as DNA, the CDR3 is TGTGCCAGCAGTACCCCCGGGGGGCAGTACGAGCAGTACTTC.

This clone was counted only a few times. The chain uses TRBV5-4 and TRBJ2-7; TRBD2 matches at 7 bases. Germline-derived CDR1 and CDR2 are SGHNT and YYREEE (reference sequence). Trimming at V came to 6 bases and at J to 9 bases, leaving 12 bases not matched to a gene. The CDR3 runs 13 residues. CDR3 nucleotide sequence: TGTGCCAGCACCCCGGGTCCGGGGGGAGGGCAGTACTTC. Translating it yields CASTPGPGGGQYF.

In the case of this clone: A junction boundary mismatches the germline segment, possibly from a read error. The chain employs TRBV7-9 and TRBJ2-7; D uncertain. Germline V gene sequence: CDR1 SEHNR, CDR2 FQNEAQ (reference sequence). CDR3 length equals 12 residues. DNA of the CDR3: TGTTCCAGCAGCCCCTCCTCCTACGAGCAGTACTTC. It is translated as CSSSPSSYEQYF.

V gene TRBV7-2 combines with J gene TRBJ2-2; no reliable D call. The germline V gene encodes CDR1 SGHTA and CDR2 FQGNSA. V was cut by 1 base and J by 10 bases, with 10 bases left in between. CDR3 length: 13 residues. In nucleotides, the CDR3 is TGTGCCAGCAGCTTAGGAGGAAGCCTGGAGCTGTTTTTT. This sequence encodes CASSLGGSLELFF.

V usage is TRBV11-2 and J usage is TRBJ1-2; D is undetermined. The CDR3 totals 12 residues. With 5 bases removed from V and 4 bases from J, the gap between germline ends came to 8 bases. The germline gives CDR1 SGHAT, CDR2 FQNNGV. DNA of the CDR3: TGTGCCAGCAGCCTACCAAGCTATGGCTACACCTTC. The encoded protein is CASSLPSYGYTF.

The chain joins TRBV7-6 to TRBJ2-5; D remains ambiguous. CDR3 length: 15 amino acids. The V end lost 3 bases, the J end lost 2 bases, and 13 bases lay between the germline ends. Germline CDR1 SGHVS, CDR2 FNYEAQ. The CDR3 reads CASSFFPGPQETQYF. The CDR3 nucleotides are TGTGCCAGCAGCTTTTTTCCGGGTCCTCAAGAGACCCAGTACTTC.

This clone has only one observation. The chain has TRBV6-5 and TRBJ1-1; D possibly corresponds to TRBD1 (6 bases). Germline CDR1 is MNHEY and CDR2 is SVGAGI. The CDR3 runs 16 residues. V was clipped by 2 bases and J by 0 bases, with 13 bases between them. CDR3 amino acids: CASSYRGGGMNTEAFF. In nucleotides, the CDR3 is TGTGCCAGCAGTTACAGAGGGGGGGGTATGAACACTGAAGCTTTCTTT.

This clone occurred a few times. The V and J genes are TRBV5-4 and TRBJ1-1; D uncertain. This CDR3 is built from 14 residues. Trimming took off 0 bases at V and 1 base at J, with 7 bases between the two ends. Germline loops: CDR1 SGHNT, CDR2 YYREEE (reference sequence). The CDR3 DNA follows: TGTGCCAGCAGCTTGGGGCAGGCGAACACTGAAGCTTTCTTT. Protein product: CASSLGQANTEAFF.

V and J are TRBV18 and TRBJ2-5; TRBD2 matches at 15 bases. Per germline, CDR1 KGHSH and CDR2 LQKENI. The CDR3 consists of 19 residues. Trimming took 2 bases from V and 4 from J; bases not matched to a gene: 11. For the CDR3, the DNA is TGTGCCAGCTCACCATTGCCAAGGACTAGCGGGGGGGCAGGAGAGACCCAGTACTTC. It encodes CASSPLPRTSGGAGETQYF.

The rearrangement uses TRBV6-1 and TRBJ1-2; D is perhaps TRBD1 (6 bases). Germline lookup yields CDR1 MNHNS and CDR2 SASEGT. Trimming took 4 bases from V and 3 from J, leaving 12 bases between them. The length of the CDR3 is 14 residues. CDR3: CASSVSGTHYGYTF. In DNA form, the CDR3 reads TGTGCCAGCAGTGTCTCCGGGACACACTATGGCTACACCTTC.

This clone was detected once. The chain uses TRBV7-6 and TRBJ2-1, with D possibly being TRBD2 (6 bases). Trimming removed 5 bases at V and 9 bases at J, with 23 bases between. The CDR3 covers 16 residues. Germline CDR1 and CDR2: SGHVS and FNYEAQ. This chain's CDR3 is CASSERPGEGAGEQFF. The CDR3 region has the DNA TGTGCCAGCAGCGAACGACCGGGAGAAGGGGCAGGTGAGCAGTTCTTC.

This rearrangement joins TRBV7-6 to TRBJ2-7; 9 nucleotides align to TRBD2. Trimming cost V 0 bases and J 3 bases; bases outside gene matches: 3. Germline lookup yields CDR1 SGHVS and CDR2 FNYEAQ. There are 15 residues in the CDR3. The CDR3 sequence: CASSLAPAGGYEQYF. Written as DNA, the CDR3 is TGTGCCAGCAGCTTAGCGCCAGCGGGGGGCTACGAGCAGTACTTC.

The chain is built from TRBV10-1 and TRBJ2-3; 8 nucleotides line up with TRBD2. J was trimmed by 6 bases and V by 5 bases; bases with no gene match: 16. The CDR3 loop spans 17 amino acids. Germline V gene lookup returns CDR1 WNHNN and CDR2 SYGVQD (reference sequence). The CDR3 DNA reads TGCGCCAGCAGTCCCCCCTTTTTTGACGGGAGGGTTGATACGCAGTATTTT. Protein: CASSPPFFDGRVDTQYF.

This clone occurred once. V usage is TRBV11-2 and J usage is TRBJ2-1, with 7 positions matching TRBD1. Germline V gene lookup returns CDR1 SGHAT and CDR2 FQNNGV. The CDR3 runs to 14 residues. V gave up 2 bases and J gave up 5 bases; unmatched junction bases: 3. CDR3 nucleotide sequence: TGTGCCAGCAGCTTATCAGGGGGACACAATGAGCAGTTCTTC. As protein: CASSLSGGHNEQFF. The variable domain in full, with the rest retrieved from reference TRBV11-2 and TRBJ2-1, is EAGVAQSPRYKIIEKRQSVAFWCNPISGHATLYWYQQILGQGPKLLIQFQNNGVVDDSQLPKDRFSAERLKGVDSTLKIQPAKLEDSAVYLCASSLSGGHNEQFFGPGTRLTVL.

The chain combines TRBV11-1 with TRBJ2-7, with 14 bases fitting TRBD2. The ends lost 6 bases at V and 3 bases at J; junction bases unmatched: 7. This CDR3 region has 16 residues. Germline loops: CDR1 SGHAT, CDR2 FQDESV (reference sequence). The CDR3 here is CASRIGTSGGVYEQYF. CDR3 DNA sequence: TGTGCCAGCAGAATAGGGACTAGCGGGGGAGTCTACGAGCAGTACTTC.

V is TRBV30 and J is TRBJ2-3; 9 positions agree with TRBD2. CDR3 size: 14 residues. Germline CDR1 GTSNPN, CDR2 SVGIG (reference sequence). V was pared by 5 bases and J by 1 base, with 4 bases of the junction left unmatched. CDR3 amino acids: CAWQRGARTDTQYF. As DNA, the CDR3 is TGTGCCTGGCAGCGGGGGGCGCGCACAGATACGCAGTATTTT.

The V gene is TRBV5-1, the J gene TRBJ2-3; 9 bases fit TRBD1. V was clipped by 2 bases and J by 5 bases; unmatched bases: 3. This CDR3 has 14 amino acids. Germline assignment: CDR1 SGHRS and CDR2 YFSETQ. CDR3 protein: CASSFTGGLDTQYF. The DNA for the CDR3 is TGCGCCAGCAGCTTTACAGGGGGCCTAGATACGCAGTATTTT.

The chain is built from TRBV6-6 and TRBJ2-1, with a weak D call TRBD2 (6 bases). With 6 bases removed from V and 2 bases from J, the gap between germline ends came to 8 bases. Per the germline V gene, CDR1 is MNHNY and CDR2 is SVGAGI (reference sequence). The CDR3 has 13 residues. CDR3 sequence reads: CASRGGAYNEQFF. The CDR3 coding sequence is TGTGCCAGCAGGGGGGGAGCCTACAATGAGCAGTTCTTC.